This entry is about one T cell receptor (beta chain). As yet, its antigen is unknown. This specimen comes from a study of T cell responses to AZD1222 COVID-19 vaccine. This CDR3 contains 18 residues. V lost 4 bases to trimming and J lost 5 bases; unmatched junction nucleotides: 15. Germline V gene data show CDR1 as KGHDR and CDR2 as SFDVKD. Produced via immunoSEQ multiplex PCR; TCRdb's table is partial and in-frame only. The repertoire includes approximately 150,000 clones, about 89% of them detected once, and 5% to 5.5% sits in the top ten. Broader study findings: Samples come after the peak T cell response, not at day 14.

The chain recombines TRBV24-1 with TRBJ1-2; 10 nucleotides match TRBD1. Specimen: peripheral blood, collected on day 0 of AZD1222 vaccination. The sequence came from an adult in good health. DNA of the CDR3: TGTGCCACCAGTGACCCGCCGGGACAGGGGCGAAAAAGTTATGGCTACACCTTC. It translates to CATSDPPGQGRKSYGYTF.